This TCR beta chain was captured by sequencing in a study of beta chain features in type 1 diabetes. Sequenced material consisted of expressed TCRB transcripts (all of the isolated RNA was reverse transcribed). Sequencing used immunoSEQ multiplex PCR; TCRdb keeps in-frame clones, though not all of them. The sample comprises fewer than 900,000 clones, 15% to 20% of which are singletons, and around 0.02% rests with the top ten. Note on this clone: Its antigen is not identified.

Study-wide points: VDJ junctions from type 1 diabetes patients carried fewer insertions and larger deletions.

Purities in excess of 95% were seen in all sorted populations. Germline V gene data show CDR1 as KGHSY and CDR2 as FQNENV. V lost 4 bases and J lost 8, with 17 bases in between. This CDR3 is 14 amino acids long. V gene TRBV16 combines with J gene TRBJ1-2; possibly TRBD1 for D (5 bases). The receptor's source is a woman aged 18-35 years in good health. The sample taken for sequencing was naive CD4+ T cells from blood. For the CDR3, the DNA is TGTGCCAGCAGCCTAAGGTTCCCTACAGGCGGCTACACCTTC. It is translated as CASSLRFPTGGYTF.